This note documents a single T cell receptor beta chain sequence. Its antigen is as yet unknown. The CDR3 sequence is 17 residues long. Germline V gives CDR1 SGHRS, CDR2 YFSETQ. J was trimmed by 0 bases and V by 4 bases; bases with no gene match: 10. These data are taken from a study of lymphopenia after photon versus proton radiotherapy. Profiling relied on immunoSEQ multiplex PCR, and the TCRdb table lists in-frame clones only, not all of them. The data hold some 30,000 clones, with about 91% observed a single time. General study points: Relative stability marked proton patients; photon patients lost diversity and naive cells. Better survival with proton therapy was suggested as possible, not demonstrated.

The source was peripheral blood, collected from a patient treated with proton-based radiotherapy. This TCR came from a woman aged 60 to 75 with cholangiocarcinoma. Some clones in this sample may be carry-over from other donors' samples. The J gene is TRBJ2-1, the V gene TRBV5-1; 7 bases match TRBD1. The CDR3 reads CASSGRDSSSSYNEQFF. CDR3 DNA sequence: TGCGCCAGCAGCGGCCGGGACAGTTCCTCCTCCTACAATGAGCAGTTCTTC.